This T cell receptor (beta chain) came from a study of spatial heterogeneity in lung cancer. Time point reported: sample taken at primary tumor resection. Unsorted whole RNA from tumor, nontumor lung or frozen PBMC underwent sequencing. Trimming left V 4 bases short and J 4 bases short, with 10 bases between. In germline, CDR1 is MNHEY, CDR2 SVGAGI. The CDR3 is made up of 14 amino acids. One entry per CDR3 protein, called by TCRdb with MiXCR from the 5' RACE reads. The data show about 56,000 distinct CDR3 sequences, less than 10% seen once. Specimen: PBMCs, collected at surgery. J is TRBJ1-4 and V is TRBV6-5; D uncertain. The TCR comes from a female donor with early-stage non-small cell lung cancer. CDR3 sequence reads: CASSWTQRNEKLFF. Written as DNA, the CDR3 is TGTGCCAGCAGTTGGACGCAACGTAATGAAAAACTGTTTTTT.